This entry is about one TCR beta chain. Methods used by the authors: From reference gene primer amplification, estimates of nucleated cell counts were derived. Here immunoSEQ multiplex PCR was the method, and the copy in TCRdb shows in-frame clones only, minus some. V and J calls and clone size are copied from that table; D and trimming were computed from the DNA. The table shows 45,000 to 70,000 clones, with about 83% occurring only once. The source of the sample is a study of blood T cell repertoires in COVID-19. About the research overall: Material from acute and convalescent COVID-19 was sourced from the United States, Italy and Spain.

V was trimmed by 2 bases and J by 5 bases, leaving 9 bases between them. Germline CDR1 LNHDA, CDR2 SQIVND (reference sequence). This CDR3 contains 13 residues. Patients from Seattle were sampled longitudinally, starting during active infection. The TCR comes from a woman in her sixties with COVID-19, enrolled during active disease. Sequencing was done on a sample of peripheral blood. The chain recombines TRBV19 with TRBJ1-1; unclear D gene. CDR3 in amino acids: CASSIRRGTEAFF. The CDR3 DNA reads TGTGCCAGTAGTATACGACGGGGAACTGAAGCTTTCTTT.